Following are 20 T cell receptor beta chains from one sample sequenced in a study of cytomegalovirus exposure and HLA in healthy donors. Use of 60 Vbeta and 13 Jbeta primers characterized the PCR. Clones were read by immunoSEQ multiplex PCR, and TCRdb kept only the in-frame ones, dropping some. The sample lists a few hundred thousand clones, 60% to 85% occurring once. Sequenced input: PBMCs. The origin of the receptors is a man in his forties in good health and CMV-seronegative.

The V gene is TRBV5-8, the J gene TRBJ2-1, with D perhaps matching TRBD1 (5 bases). The CDR3 totals 16 residues. V was clipped by 4 bases and J by 6 bases, with 20 bases between them. CDR1 is SGHTS, CDR2 YDEGEE, per germline. The CDR3: CASSPFRAQDFNEQFF. The CDR3 nucleotides are TGTGCCAGCAGCCCCTTCAGGGCTCAGGATTTCAATGAGCAGTTCTTC.

J is TRBJ2-7 and V is TRBV11-2, with 10 bases matching TRBD1. Trimming removed 5 bases from V and 1 base from J; junction bases left unmatched: 8. CDR3 length: 16 residues. The germline CDR1 and CDR2 sequences are SGHAT and FQNNGV. Here the CDR3 reads CASSHLTDRGSYEQYF. CDR3 DNA sequence: TGTGCCAGCAGCCATCTGACGGACAGGGGGTCCTACGAGCAGTACTTC.

As DNA, the CDR3 is TGTGCCAGCAGCTCGTCCACAGGCAATCAGCCCCAGCATTTT. Its translation is CASSSSTGNQPQHF. The rearrangement links TRBV5-5 to TRBJ1-5, with D unclear. Deletions cut 3 bases from V and 2 bases from J, with 9 bases between. Germline CDR1 and CDR2: SGHKS and YYEKEE (reference sequence). CDR3 length: 14 amino acids.

This chain links TRBV7-8 with TRBJ1-5; perhaps TRBD1 as D (5 bases). Trimming cost V 5 bases and J 9 bases, with 17 bases left between them. Germline CDR1 is SGHVS and CDR2 is FQNEAQ. CDR3 length: 14 amino acids. CDR3 nucleotides: TGTGCCAGCAGCGAGCGGGACCGCGTGGGGCCCCAGCATTTT. This sequence encodes CASSERDRVGPQHF.

This chain connects TRBV6-1 to TRBJ2-2; perhaps TRBD1 as D (6 bases). V gave up 7 bases and J gave up 2 bases, with 11 bases separating them. Per the germline V gene, CDR1 is MNHNS and CDR2 is SASEGT. The CDR3 extends over 14 amino acids. In DNA form, the CDR3 reads TGTGCCAGCACCAGGACAGCTAACACCGGGGAGCTGTTTTTT. This codes for CASTRTANTGELFF.

V is TRBV20-1 and J is TRBJ1-4; D is undetermined. V gave up 0 bases and J gave up 13 bases, with 9 bases separating them. The CDR3 has 11 amino acids. CDR1 and CDR2 (germline): DFQATT, SNEGSKA (reference sequence). The CDR3 sequence: CSARDIGVLFF. Written as DNA, the CDR3 is TGCAGTGCTAGAGATATCGGGGTACTGTTTTTT.

V is TRBV19 and J is TRBJ1-2; D is unresolved. The CDR3 runs 15 residues. Per germline, CDR1 LNHDA and CDR2 SQIVND (reference sequence). Between the trimmed V and J ends, which lost 0 bases and 5 bases, there was a span of 13 bases. The CDR3 spells CASSIDRSLAYGYTF. The CDR3 DNA reads TGTGCCAGTAGTATAGACAGATCCCTGGCTTATGGCTACACCTTC.

The CDR3 DNA reads TGTGCCAGCAGTTTTCCCCCTACAGGGCGCGGCGGGGAGCTGTTTTTT. This gives the protein CASSFPPTGRGGELFF. The V and J genes are TRBV27 and TRBJ2-2; the D gene is possibly TRBD1 (6 bases). Trimming took off 3 bases at V and 7 bases at J, with 18 bases between the two ends. Per the germline V gene, CDR1 is MNHEY and CDR2 is SMNVEV (reference sequence). This CDR3 spans 16 amino acids.

The sample holds a few counts of this clone. The chain uses TRBV27 and TRBJ2-7, with 9 bases fitting TRBD1. J gave up 9 bases and V 5 bases, and 14 bases lay outside the gene matches. Germline V gene data show CDR1 as MNHEY and CDR2 as SMNVEV (reference sequence). The CDR3 runs to 15 residues. The CDR3 bases are TGTGCCAGCAGTCTCCACGGGACAGGGTCGAGGGGGCAGTACTTC. Amino acid sequence: CASSLHGTGSRGQYF.

For this clone: A junction boundary mismatches the germline segment, possibly from a read error. The chain couples TRBV5-1 to TRBJ2-3; 9 nucleotides line up with TRBD1. This CDR3 contains 14 residues. Per the germline V gene, CDR1 is SGHRS and CDR2 is YFSETQ. CDR3 protein: CASSRNRGQDTQYF. CDR3 nucleotides: TGCGCCAGCAGCAGAAACAGGGGGCAAGATACACAGTATTTT.

The rearrangement joins TRBV19 to TRBJ2-2; 11 bases are a match to TRBD2. From germline, CDR1 is LNHDA and CDR2 SQIVND (reference sequence). Trimming cost V 6 bases and J 3 bases; bases outside gene matches: 3. This CDR3 contains 15 residues. CDR3: CASRTTSGDTGELFF. The CDR3 DNA reads as TGTGCCAGTAGGACGACTAGCGGGGACACCGGGGAGCTGTTTTTT.

The rearrangement links TRBV10-3 to TRBJ2-5, with 9 positions matching TRBD1. CDR3 length: 13 amino acids. After removal of 4 bases from V and 7 bases from J, the junction contained 4 bases not matched to a gene. CDR1 is ENHRY, CDR2 SYGVKD, per germline. CDR3 amino acids: CAISGDREGTQYF. CDR3 in DNA: TGTGCCATCAGTGGGGACAGGGAGGGGACCCAGTACTTC.

The J gene is TRBJ1-4, the V gene TRBV2; 10 nucleotides line up with TRBD1. Germline V gene lookup returns CDR1 SNHLY and CDR2 FYNNEI. V shed 3 bases, J shed 4 bases, and the junction held 11 bases outside the gene matches. The CDR3 totals 18 residues. CDR3 region: CASSDTGTGDSFNEKLFF. The CDR3 region has the DNA TGTGCCAGCAGTGACACCGGGACAGGGGACTCCTTTAATGAAAAACTGTTTTTT.

V gene TRBV11-2 combines with J gene TRBJ1-6, with no clear D. Trimming removed 5 bases at V and 0 bases at J, with 5 bases between. The CDR3 extends over 14 amino acids. Per germline, CDR1 SGHAT and CDR2 FQNNGV. CDR3 sequence reads: CASSPDSYNSPLHF. The CDR3 coding sequence is TGTGCCAGCAGCCCAGACTCCTATAATTCACCCCTCCACTTT. Variable domain in full (rest from reference TRBV11-2 and TRBJ1-6): EAGVAQSPRYKIIEKRQSVAFWCNPISGHATLYWYQQILGQGPKLLIQFQNNGVVDDSQLPKDRFSAERLKGVDSTLKIQPAKLEDSAVYLCASSPDSYNSPLHFGNGTRLTVT.

In this sample, this clone turned up a few times. The chain combines TRBV29-1 with TRBJ2-1, with 13 bases identical to TRBD2. CDR3 length: 14 amino acids. Germline values: CDR1 SQVTM, CDR2 ANQGSEA. Trimming removed 4 bases from V and 3 bases from J; junction bases left unmatched: 0. CDR3 sequence: CSVGTSGGYNEQFF. For the CDR3, the DNA is TGCAGCGTTGGGACTAGCGGGGGCTACAATGAGCAGTTCTTC.

The chain joins TRBV5-6 to TRBJ1-5; a weak D match, TRBD1 (5 bases). The CDR3 is 13 amino acids. Trimming cost V 4 bases and J 6 bases, with 11 bases left between them. Germline V CDR1 and CDR2: SGHDT, YYEEEE. CDR3 bases: TGTGCCAGCAGCAAAGAAAGGGGTCAGCCCCAGCATTTT. It yields the protein CASSKERGQPQHF.

The chain recombines TRBV6-5 with TRBJ2-7, with TRBD1 matching 7 bases. This CDR3 has 16 amino acids. In germline, CDR1 is MNHEY, CDR2 SVGAGI. V lost 0 bases to trimming and J lost 2 bases; unmatched junction nucleotides: 7. CDR3 bases: TGTGCCAGCAGTTACTCGTACGGGACAGCTCCCTACGAGCAGTACTTC. Its protein is CASSYSYGTAPYEQYF.

This rearrangement joins TRBV28 to TRBJ2-7; possible D gene TRBD2, 5 bases. This CDR3 is 11 amino acids long. In germline, CDR1 is MDHEN, CDR2 SYDVKM. V lost 10 bases and J lost 4, with 11 bases in between. CDR3 sequence reads: CATGLVYEQYF. The DNA of the CDR3 is TGTGCCACCGGACTTGTTTACGAGCAGTACTTC.

The chain is built from TRBV11-3 and TRBJ2-1; D ambiguous. The V gene's germline CDR1 is SGHNT and CDR2 YENEEA. This CDR3 region has 13 residues. V lost 0 bases and J lost 6, with 6 bases in between. The CDR3 spells CASSLDHGNEQFF. The CDR3 DNA sequence: TGTGCCAGCAGCTTAGATCACGGCAATGAGCAGTTCTTC. Looking up the rest from reference TRBV11-3 and TRBJ2-1 gives the full variable domain: EAGVVQSPRYKIIEKKQPVAFWCNPISGHNTLYWYLQNLGQGPELLIRYENEEAVDDSQLPKDRFSAERLKGVDSTLKIQPAELGDSAVYLCASSLDHGNEQFFGPGTRLTVL.

The genes are TRBV18 and TRBJ1-3; D is uncertain. CDR3 length: 15 amino acids. The ends were cut back, 6 bases at V and 0 bases at J, with 12 bases in the middle. Germline V gives CDR1 KGHSH, CDR2 LQKENI. The CDR3 nucleotides are TGTGCCAGCTCCCCCAAACAGAGCTCTGGAAACACCATATATTTT. As protein: CASSPKQSSGNTIYF.